This T cell receptor (beta chain) was found in a study of blood T cell repertoires in COVID-19. Study-wide background: Both acute and convalescent COVID-19 samples were obtained from the United States, Italy and Spain.

The V end lost 3 bases, the J end lost 2 bases, and 14 bases lay between the germline ends. The V gene's germline CDR1 is MRHNA and CDR2 SNTAGT. The CDR3 runs to 16 residues. Methods used by the authors: The authors estimated nucleated cell counts from reference gene primer amplification. TCRdb keeps only in-frame clones here, not all; method: immunoSEQ multiplex PCR. The D gene and trimming were derived from the DNA, and the V and J assignments and clone size from that table. The sample contains 330,000 or so clones, about nine tenths of which appear only once. The sample was PBMCs or T cells enriched from blood (not recorded which). This chain uses TRBV6-4 with TRBJ2-1; a possible D gene is TRBD2 (7 bases). The receptor comes from a woman younger than 45 who had been exposed to COVID-19. The CDR3 loop reads CASSEVWGGPYNEQFF. The CDR3 DNA sequence: TGTGCCAGCAGTGAAGTGTGGGGGGGCCCCTACAATGAGCAGTTCTTC.